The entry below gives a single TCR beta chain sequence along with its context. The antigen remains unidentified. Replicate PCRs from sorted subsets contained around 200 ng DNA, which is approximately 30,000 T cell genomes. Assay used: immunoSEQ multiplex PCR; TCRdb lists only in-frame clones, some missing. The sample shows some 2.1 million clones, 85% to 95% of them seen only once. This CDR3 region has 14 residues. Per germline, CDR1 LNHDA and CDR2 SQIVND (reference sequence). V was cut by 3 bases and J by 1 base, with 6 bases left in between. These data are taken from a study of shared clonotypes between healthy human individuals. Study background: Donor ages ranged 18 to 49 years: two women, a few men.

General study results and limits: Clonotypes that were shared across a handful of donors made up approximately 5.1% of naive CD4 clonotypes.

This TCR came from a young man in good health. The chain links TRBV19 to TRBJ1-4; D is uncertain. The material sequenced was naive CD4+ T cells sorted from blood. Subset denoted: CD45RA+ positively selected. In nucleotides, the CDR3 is TGTGCCAGTAGTATTTTCCAAACTAATGAAAAACTGTTTTTT. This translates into CASSIFQTNEKLFF. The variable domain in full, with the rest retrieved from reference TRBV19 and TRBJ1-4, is DGGITQSPKYLFRKEGQNVTLSCEQNLNHDAMYWYRQDPGQGLRLIYYSQIVNDFQKGDIAEGYSVSREKKESFPLTVTSAQKNPTAFYLCASSIFQTNEKLFFGSGTQLSVL.